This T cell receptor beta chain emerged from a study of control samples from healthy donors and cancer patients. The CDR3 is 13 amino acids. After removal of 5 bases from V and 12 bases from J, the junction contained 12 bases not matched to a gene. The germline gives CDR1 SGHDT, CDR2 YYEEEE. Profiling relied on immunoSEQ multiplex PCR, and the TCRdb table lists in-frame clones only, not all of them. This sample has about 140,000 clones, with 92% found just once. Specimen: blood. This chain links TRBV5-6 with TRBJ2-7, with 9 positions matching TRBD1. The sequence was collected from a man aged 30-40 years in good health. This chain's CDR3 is CASSGQGILRPYF. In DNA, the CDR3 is TGTGCCAGCAGTGGACAGGGGATTCTTAGGCCGTACTTC. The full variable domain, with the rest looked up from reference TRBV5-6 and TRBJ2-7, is DAGVTQSPTHLIKTRGQQVTLRCSPKSGHDTVSWYQQALGQGPQFIFQYYEEEERQRGNFPDRFSGHQFPNYSSELNVNALLLGDSALYLCASSGQGILRPYFGPGTRLTVT.